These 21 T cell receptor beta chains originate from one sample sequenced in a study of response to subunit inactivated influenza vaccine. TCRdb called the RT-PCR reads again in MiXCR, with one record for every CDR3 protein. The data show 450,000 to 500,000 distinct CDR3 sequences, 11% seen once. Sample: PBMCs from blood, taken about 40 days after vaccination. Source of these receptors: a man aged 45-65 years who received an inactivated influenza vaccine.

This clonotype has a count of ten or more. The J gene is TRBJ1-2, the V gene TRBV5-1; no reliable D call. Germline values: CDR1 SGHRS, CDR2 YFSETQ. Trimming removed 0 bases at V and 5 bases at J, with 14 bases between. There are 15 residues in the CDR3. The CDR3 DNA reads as TGCGCCAGCAGCTTGGAATTTAGGGCAGGATATGGCTACACCTTC. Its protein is CASSLEFRAGYGYTF.

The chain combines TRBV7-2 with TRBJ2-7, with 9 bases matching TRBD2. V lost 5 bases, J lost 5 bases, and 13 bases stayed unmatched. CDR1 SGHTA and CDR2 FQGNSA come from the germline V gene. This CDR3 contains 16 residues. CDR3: CASSVGGGRALHEQYF. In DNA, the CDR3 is TGTGCCAGCAGCGTAGGGGGCGGGAGGGCCCTCCACGAGCAGTACTTC.

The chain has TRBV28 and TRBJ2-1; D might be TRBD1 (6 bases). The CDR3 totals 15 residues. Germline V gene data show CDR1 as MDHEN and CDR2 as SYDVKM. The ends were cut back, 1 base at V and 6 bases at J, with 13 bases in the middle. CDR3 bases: TGTGCCAGCAGTTTATCAGGGGTGCGTGGCAATGAGCAGTTCTTC. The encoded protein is CASSLSGVRGNEQFF.

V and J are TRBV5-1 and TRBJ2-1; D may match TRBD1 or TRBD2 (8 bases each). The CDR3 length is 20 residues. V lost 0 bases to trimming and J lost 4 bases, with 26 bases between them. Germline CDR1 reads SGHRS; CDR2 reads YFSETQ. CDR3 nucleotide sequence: TGCGCCAGCAGCTTGGTAGGACTAGCCACAGGGGGGGTCAATTACAATGAGCAGTTCTTC. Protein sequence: CASSLVGLATGGVNYNEQFF.

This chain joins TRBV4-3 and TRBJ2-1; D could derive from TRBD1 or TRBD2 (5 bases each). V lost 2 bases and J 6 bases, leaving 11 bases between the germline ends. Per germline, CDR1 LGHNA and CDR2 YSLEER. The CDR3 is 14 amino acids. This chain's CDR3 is CASSQLTGTNEQFF. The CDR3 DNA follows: TGCGCCAGCAGCCAATTGACTGGGACCAATGAGCAGTTCTTC.

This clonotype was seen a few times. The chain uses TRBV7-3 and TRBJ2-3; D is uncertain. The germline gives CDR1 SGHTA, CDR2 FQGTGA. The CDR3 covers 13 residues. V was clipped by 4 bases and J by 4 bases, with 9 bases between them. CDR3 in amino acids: CASSSHRSDTQYF. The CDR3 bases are TGTGCCAGCAGCTCCCACAGATCAGATACGCAGTATTTT.

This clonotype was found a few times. This CDR3 is CASSFFLGSYGTNEKLFF. CDR3 bases: TGTGCCAGCAGTTTTTTCTTAGGGTCGTATGGGACTAATGAAAAACTGTTTTTT. This chain links TRBV12-3 or TRBV12-4 with TRBJ1-4, with no clear D. Trimming shortened V by 3 bases and J by 2 bases, and 19 bases separated the two germline ends. The length of the CDR3 is 18 residues.

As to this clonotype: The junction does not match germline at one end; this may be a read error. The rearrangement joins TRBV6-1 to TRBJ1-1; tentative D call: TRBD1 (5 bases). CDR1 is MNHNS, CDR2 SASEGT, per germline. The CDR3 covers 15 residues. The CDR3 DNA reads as TGTGTCAGCACTCTCACCGGGACGTCGAACACTGAAGCTTTCTTT. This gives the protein CVSTLTGTSNTEAFF.

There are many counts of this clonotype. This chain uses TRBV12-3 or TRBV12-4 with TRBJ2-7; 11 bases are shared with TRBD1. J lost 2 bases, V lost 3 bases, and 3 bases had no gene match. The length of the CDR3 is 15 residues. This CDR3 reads CASSFGTGGPYEQYF. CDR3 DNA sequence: TGTGCCAGCAGTTTTGGGACAGGGGGTCCCTACGAGCAGTACTTC.

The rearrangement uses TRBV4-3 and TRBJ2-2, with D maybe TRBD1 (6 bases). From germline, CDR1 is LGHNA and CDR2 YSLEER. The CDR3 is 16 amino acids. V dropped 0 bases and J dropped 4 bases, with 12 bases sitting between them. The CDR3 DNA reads TGCGCCAGCAGCCAAGAGCCAGGCAGGGGCACCGGGGAGCTGTTTTTT. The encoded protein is CASSQEPGRGTGELFF.

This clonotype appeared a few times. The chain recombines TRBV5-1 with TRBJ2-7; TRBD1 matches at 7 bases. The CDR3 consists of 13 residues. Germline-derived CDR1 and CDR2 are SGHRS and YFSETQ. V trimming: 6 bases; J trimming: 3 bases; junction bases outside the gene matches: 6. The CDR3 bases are TGCGCCAGCAAGTTCGGGGACAGCTACGAGCAGTACTTC. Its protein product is CASKFGDSYEQYF.

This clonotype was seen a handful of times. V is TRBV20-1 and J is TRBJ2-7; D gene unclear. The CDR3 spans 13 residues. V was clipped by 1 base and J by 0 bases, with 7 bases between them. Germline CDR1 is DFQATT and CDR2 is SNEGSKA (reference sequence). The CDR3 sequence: CSARAGDSYEQYF. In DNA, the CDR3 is TGCAGTGCTAGAGCTGGGGACTCCTACGAGCAGTACTTC.

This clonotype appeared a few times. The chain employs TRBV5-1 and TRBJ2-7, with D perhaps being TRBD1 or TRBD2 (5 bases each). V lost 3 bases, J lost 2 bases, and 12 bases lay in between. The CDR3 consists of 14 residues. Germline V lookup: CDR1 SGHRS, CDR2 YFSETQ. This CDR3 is CASSSSGRTYEQYF. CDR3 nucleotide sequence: TGCGCCAGCAGCTCCTCGGGACGGACCTACGAGCAGTACTTC. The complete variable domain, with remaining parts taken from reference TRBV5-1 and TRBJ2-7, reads KAGVTQTPRYLIKTRGQQVTLSCSPISGHRSVSWYQQTPGQGLQFLFEYFSETQRNKGNFPGRFSGRQFSNSRSEMNVSTLELGDSALYLCASSSSGRTYEQYFGPGTRLTVT.

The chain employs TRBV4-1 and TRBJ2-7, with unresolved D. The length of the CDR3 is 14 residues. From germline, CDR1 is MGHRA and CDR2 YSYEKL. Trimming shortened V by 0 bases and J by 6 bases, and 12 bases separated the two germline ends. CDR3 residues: CASSQETAASEQYF. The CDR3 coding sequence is TGCGCCAGCAGCCAAGAAACGGCAGCTTCCGAGCAGTACTTC.

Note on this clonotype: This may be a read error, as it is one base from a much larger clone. The chain's CDR3 is CSVDQLAGGQETHYF. CDR3 in DNA: TGCAGCGTTGACCAATTAGCGGGGGGGCAAGAGACCCACTACTTC. The chain employs TRBV29-1 and TRBJ2-5; 11 bases fit TRBD2. Looked up from germline, CDR1 is SQVTM and CDR2 is ANQGSEA. The CDR3 totals 15 residues.

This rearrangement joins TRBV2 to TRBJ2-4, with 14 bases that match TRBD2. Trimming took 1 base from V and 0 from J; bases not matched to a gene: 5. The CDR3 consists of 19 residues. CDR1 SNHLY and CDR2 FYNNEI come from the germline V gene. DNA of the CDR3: TGTGCCAGCAGTGAAGGGGGACTAGCGGGAGCCATAGCCAAAAACATTCAGTACTTC. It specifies CASSEGGLAGAIAKNIQYF.

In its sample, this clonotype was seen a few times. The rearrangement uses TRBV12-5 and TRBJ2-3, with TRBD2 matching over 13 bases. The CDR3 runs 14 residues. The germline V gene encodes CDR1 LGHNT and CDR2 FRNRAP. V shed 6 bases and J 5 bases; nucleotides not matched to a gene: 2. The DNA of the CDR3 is TGTGCTAGTGGGGGGACTAGCGGGGAAGATACGCAGTATTTT. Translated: CASGGTSGEDTQYF.

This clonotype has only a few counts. CDR3 residues: CASSLPISGANVLTF. The DNA of the CDR3 is TGCGCCAGCAGCCTTCCAATCTCTGGGGCCAACGTCCTGACTTTC. The V and J genes are TRBV4-1 and TRBJ2-6; D unclear. The CDR3 loop spans 15 amino acids. Germline V gene sequence: CDR1 MGHRA, CDR2 YSYEKL. V lost 4 bases and J lost 0, with 7 bases in between.

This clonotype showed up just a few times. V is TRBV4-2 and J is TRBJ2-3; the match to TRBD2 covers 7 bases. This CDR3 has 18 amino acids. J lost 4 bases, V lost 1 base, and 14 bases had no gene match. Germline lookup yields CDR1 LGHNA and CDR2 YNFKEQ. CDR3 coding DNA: TGTGCCAGCAGCCAAGTGTTAAGGCTAGCGGATGATCCAGATACGCAGTATTTT. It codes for CASSQVLRLADDPDTQYF.

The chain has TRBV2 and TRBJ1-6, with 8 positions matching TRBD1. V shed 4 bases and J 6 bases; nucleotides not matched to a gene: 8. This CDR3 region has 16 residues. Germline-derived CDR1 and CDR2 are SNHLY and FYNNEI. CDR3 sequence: CASSVGRGRPNSPLHF. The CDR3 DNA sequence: TGTGCCAGCAGTGTGGGCAGGGGGCGACCTAATTCACCCCTCCACTTT. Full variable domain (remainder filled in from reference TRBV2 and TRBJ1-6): EPEVTQTPSHQVTQMGQEVILRCVPISNHLYFYWYRQILGQKVEFLVSFYNNEISEKSEIFDDQFSVERPDGSNFTLKIRSTKLEDSAMYFCASSVGRGRPNSPLHFGNGTRLTVT.

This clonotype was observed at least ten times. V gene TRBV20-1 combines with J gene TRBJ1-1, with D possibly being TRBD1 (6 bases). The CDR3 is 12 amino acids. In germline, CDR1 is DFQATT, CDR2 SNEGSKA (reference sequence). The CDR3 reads CTHVRDTYEAFF. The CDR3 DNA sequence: TGCACCCACGTCCGGGACACCTATGAAGCTTTCTTT.